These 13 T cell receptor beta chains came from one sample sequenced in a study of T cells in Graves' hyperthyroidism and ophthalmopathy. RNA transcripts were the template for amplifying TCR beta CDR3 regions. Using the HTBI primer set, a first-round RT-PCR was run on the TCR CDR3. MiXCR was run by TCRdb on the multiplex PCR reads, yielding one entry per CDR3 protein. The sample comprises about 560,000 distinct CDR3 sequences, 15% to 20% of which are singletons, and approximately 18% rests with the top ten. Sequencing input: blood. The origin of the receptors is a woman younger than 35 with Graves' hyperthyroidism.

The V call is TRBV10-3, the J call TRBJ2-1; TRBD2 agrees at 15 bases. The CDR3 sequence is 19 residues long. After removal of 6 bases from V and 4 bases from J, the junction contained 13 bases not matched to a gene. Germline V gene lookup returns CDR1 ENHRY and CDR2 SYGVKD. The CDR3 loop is CAIRGLAGGMSPIYNEQFF. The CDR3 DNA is TGTGCCATCAGGGGACTAGCGGGAGGCATGTCCCCTATATACAATGAGCAGTTCTTC.

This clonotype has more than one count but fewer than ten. The CDR3 reads CASSTGTSGTSYNEQFF. CDR3 coding DNA: TGTGCCAGTAGTACCGGGACTAGCGGGACTTCCTACAATGAGCAGTTCTTC. This sequence joins TRBV19 and TRBJ2-1; 13 nucleotides line up with TRBD2. Germline V gene lookup returns CDR1 LNHDA and CDR2 SQIVND (reference sequence). Germline trimming cut 4 bases from V and 1 base from J; bases unmatched to any gene: 4. This CDR3 contains 17 residues. Full variable domain (rest looked up from reference TRBV19 and TRBJ2-1): DGGITQSPKYLFRKEGQNVTLSCEQNLNHDAMYWYRQDPGQGLRLIYYSQIVNDFQKGDIAEGYSVSREKKESFPLTVTSAQKNPTAFYLCASSTGTSGTSYNEQFFGPGTRLTVL.

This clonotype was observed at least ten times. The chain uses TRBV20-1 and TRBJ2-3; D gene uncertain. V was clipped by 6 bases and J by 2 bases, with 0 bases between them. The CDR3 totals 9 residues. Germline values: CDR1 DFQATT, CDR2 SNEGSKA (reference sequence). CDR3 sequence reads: CSATDTQYF. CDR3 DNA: TGCAGTGCCACAGATACGCAGTATTTT.

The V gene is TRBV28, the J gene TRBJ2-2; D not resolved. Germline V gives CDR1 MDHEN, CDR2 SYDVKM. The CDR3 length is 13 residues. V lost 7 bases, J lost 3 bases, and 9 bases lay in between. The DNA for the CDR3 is TGTGCCAGCATGCTCGGGCACACCGGGGAGCTGTTTTTT. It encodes CASMLGHTGELFF. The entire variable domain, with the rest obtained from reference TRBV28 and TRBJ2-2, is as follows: DVKVTQSSRYLVKRTGEKVFLECVQDMDHENMFWYRQDPGLGLRLIYFSYDVKMKEKGDIPEGYSVSREKKERFSLILESASTNQTSMYLCASMLGHTGELFFGEGSRLTVL.

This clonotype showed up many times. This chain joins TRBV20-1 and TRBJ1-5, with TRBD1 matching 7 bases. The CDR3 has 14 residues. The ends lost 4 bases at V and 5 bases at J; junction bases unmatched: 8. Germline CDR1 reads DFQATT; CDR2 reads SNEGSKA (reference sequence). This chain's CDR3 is CSATQTGYDQPQHF. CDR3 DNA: TGCAGTGCTACCCAGACAGGGTACGATCAGCCCCAGCATTTT.

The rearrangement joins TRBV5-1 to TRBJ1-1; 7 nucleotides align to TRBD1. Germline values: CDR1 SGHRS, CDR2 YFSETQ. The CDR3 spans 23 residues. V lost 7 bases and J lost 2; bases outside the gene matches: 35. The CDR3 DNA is TGCGCCAGCTTTCATGGAGATTCTGTACGGGGGACAGTTCGTCGTGTATCAAACACTGAAGCTTTCTTT. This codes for CASFHGDSVRGTVRRVSNTEAFF. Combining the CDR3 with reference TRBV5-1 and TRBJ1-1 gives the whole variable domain KAGVTQTPRYLIKTRGQQVTLSCSPISGHRSVSWYQQTPGQGLQFLFEYFSETQRNKGNFPGRFSGRQFSNSRSEMNVSTLELGDSALYLCASFHGDSVRGTVRRVSNTEAFFGQGTRLTVV.

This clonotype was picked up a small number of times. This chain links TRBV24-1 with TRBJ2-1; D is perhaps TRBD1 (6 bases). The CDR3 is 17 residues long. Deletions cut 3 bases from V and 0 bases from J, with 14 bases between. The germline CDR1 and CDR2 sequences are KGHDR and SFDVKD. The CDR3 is CATSDQTGQSSYNEQFF. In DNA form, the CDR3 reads TGTGCCACCAGTGATCAAACAGGGCAGAGCTCCTACAATGAGCAGTTCTTC.

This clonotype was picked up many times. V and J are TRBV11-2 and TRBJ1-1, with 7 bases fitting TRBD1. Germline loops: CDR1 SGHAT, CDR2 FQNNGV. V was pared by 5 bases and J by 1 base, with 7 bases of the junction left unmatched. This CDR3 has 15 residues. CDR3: CASSQRQGRNTEAFF. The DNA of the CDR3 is TGTGCCAGCAGCCAAAGACAGGGTCGGAACACTGAAGCTTTCTTT. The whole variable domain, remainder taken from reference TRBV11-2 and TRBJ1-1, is EAGVAQSPRYKIIEKRQSVAFWCNPISGHATLYWYQQILGQGPKLLIQFQNNGVVDDSQLPKDRFSAERLKGVDSTLKIQPAKLEDSAVYLCASSQRQGRNTEAFFGQGTRLTVV.

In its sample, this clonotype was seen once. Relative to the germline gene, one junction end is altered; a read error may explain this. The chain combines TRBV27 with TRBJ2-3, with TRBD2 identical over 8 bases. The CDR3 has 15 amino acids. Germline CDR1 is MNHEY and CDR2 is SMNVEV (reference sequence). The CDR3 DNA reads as TGTGTCAGCAGTTTAAGTTCCGGGGGGGGAGGGACGCAGTATTTT. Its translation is CVSSLSSGGGGTQYF.

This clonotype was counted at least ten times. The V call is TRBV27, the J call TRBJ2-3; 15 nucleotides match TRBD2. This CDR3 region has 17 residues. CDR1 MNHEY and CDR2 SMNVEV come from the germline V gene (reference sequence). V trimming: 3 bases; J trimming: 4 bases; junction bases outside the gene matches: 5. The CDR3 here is CASSFLGLAGGSDTQYF. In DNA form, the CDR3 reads TGTGCCAGCAGTTTCCTCGGACTAGCGGGAGGGTCAGATACGCAGTATTTT.

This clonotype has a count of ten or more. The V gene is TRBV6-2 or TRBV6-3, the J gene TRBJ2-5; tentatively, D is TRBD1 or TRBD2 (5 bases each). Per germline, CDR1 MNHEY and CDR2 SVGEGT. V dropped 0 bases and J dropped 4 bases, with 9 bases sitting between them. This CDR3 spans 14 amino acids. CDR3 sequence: CASSYSTGAETQYF. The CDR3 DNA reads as TGTGCCAGCAGTTACTCGACCGGGGCAGAGACCCAGTACTTC.

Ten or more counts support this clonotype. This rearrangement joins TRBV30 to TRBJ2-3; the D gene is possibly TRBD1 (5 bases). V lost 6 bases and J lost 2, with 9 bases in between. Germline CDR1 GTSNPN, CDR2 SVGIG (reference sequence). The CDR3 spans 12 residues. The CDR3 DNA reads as TGTGCCTGCGACAGAGTCACAGATACGCAGTATTTT. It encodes CACDRVTDTQYF.

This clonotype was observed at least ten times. The chain's CDR3 is CASSLRTSGGDEQYF. In DNA form, the CDR3 reads TGCGCCAGCAGCTTGCGGACTAGCGGGGGGGACGAGCAGTACTTC. This rearrangement joins TRBV5-1 to TRBJ2-7; TRBD2 matches at 15 bases. CDR1 is SGHRS and CDR2 is YFSETQ in the germline V gene. The CDR3 spans 15 residues. With 1 base clipped from V and 5 bases from J, the junction kept 1 base outside the gene matches.